A single sample gave rise to the 8 T cell receptor beta chains below, sequenced in a study of shared clonotypes between healthy human individuals. Measured with immunoSEQ multiplex PCR; TCRdb has only the in-frame clones, and not every one. Of approximately 2,200,000 clones listed, 85% to 95% were seen once; the top ten hold more than 1.5%. CD8 cells regarded as naive lacked CD45RO, were positively chosen for CCR7, and omitted terminally differentiated effector memory CD45RA+ cells. The sequenced sample consisted of naive CD8+ T cells from PBMCs. The source of these receptors is a man younger than 30 in good health. Some clones in this sample may be carry-over from other donors' samples.

This chain connects TRBV28 to TRBJ2-1; D might be TRBD2 (6 bases). The CDR3 length is 16 residues. V shed 4 bases and J shed 3 bases, with 16 bases lying between them. Germline lookup yields CDR1 MDHEN and CDR2 SYDVKM. This CDR3 is CASSSLAGIIYNEQFF. As DNA, the CDR3 is TGTGCCAGCAGTTCGTTGGCGGGGATAATCTACAATGAGCAGTTCTTC.

CDR3 nucleotides: TGTGCCAGCAGCTCCCCGACTAGCGGGAGGGCCTATTATAGCAATGAGCAGTTCTTC. This encodes CASSSPTSGRAYYSNEQFF. The V and J genes are TRBV7-2 and TRBJ2-1; TRBD2 matches at 14 bases. The V gene's germline CDR1 is SGHTA and CDR2 FQGNSA. V trimming: 4 bases; J trimming: 6 bases; junction bases outside the gene matches: 14. This CDR3 contains 19 residues. Variable domain in full (rest from reference TRBV7-2 and TRBJ2-1): GAGVSQSPSNKVTEKGKDVELRCDPISGHTALYWYRQSLGQGLEFLIYFQGNSAPDKSGLPSDRFSAERTGGSVSTLTIQRTQQEDSAVYLCASSSPTSGRAYYSNEQFFGPGTRLTVL.

The chain uses TRBV29-1 and TRBJ2-7; D call uncertain. The CDR3 has 10 residues. The germline V gene has CDR1 SQVTM and CDR2 ANQGSEA. Trimming pared 1 base from V and 5 bases from J, leaving 3 bases between. The CDR3 nucleotides are TGCAGCGTTGAAGCAAACGAGCAGTACTTC. Translating gives CSVEANEQYF.

The chain recombines TRBV5-1 with TRBJ1-1; D might be TRBD1 (5 bases). The CDR3 is 16 amino acids. V was trimmed by 0 bases and J by 2 bases, leaving 14 bases between them. Germline-derived CDR1 and CDR2 are SGHRS and YFSETQ. The chain's CDR3 is CASSLALWDLNTEAFF. As DNA, the CDR3 is TGCGCCAGCAGCTTGGCCCTTTGGGACTTAAACACTGAAGCTTTCTTT.

The chain carries TRBV20-1 and TRBJ2-7; D uncertain. CDR3 size: 11 residues. CDR1 DFQATT and CDR2 SNEGSKA come from the germline V gene (reference sequence). The ends were cut back, 5 bases at V and 5 bases at J, with 10 bases in the middle. DNA for the CDR3: TGCAGTGCTTCTTGGCGGCACGAGCAGTACTTC. Encoded protein: CSASWRHEQYF.

The chain has TRBV30 and TRBJ2-2; TRBD1 is a possible D gene (6 bases). V was clipped by 4 bases and J by 3 bases, with 18 bases between them. In germline, CDR1 is GTSNPN, CDR2 SVGIG (reference sequence). The CDR3 contains 16 residues. CDR3 region: CAWTRQMGAYTGELFF. The CDR3 DNA is TGTGCCTGGACTCGACAAATGGGGGCCTACACCGGGGAGCTGTTTTTT.

This clone was recorded only once. The J gene is TRBJ2-3, the V gene TRBV7-9; D is possibly TRBD1 (5 bases). Per the germline V gene, CDR1 is SEHNR and CDR2 is FQNEAQ (reference sequence). This CDR3 comprises 14 residues. Trimming took off 11 bases at V and 4 bases at J, with 19 bases between the two ends. The CDR3 sequence: CAGYRLPRADTQYF. CDR3 DNA: TGTGCCGGATACAGGTTACCTAGGGCAGATACGCAGTATTTT.

The V and J genes are TRBV5-4 and TRBJ1-2, with D tentatively TRBD1 (6 bases). V lost 4 bases and J 5 bases, leaving 15 bases between the germline ends. Germline V lookup: CDR1 SGHNT, CDR2 YYREEE (reference sequence). The CDR3 is 14 residues long. The CDR3 region has the DNA TGTGCCAGCAGCCCGAGGGGGGGCGGGTATGGCTACACCTTC. Translation: CASSPRGGGYGYTF.